Listed here are 8 T cell receptor beta chains from one sample, sequenced in a study of blood T cell repertoires in COVID-19. The assay was immunoSEQ multiplex PCR, and TCRdb's table has in-frame clones only and misses some. This sample carries over 300,000 clones, approximately 84% of them seen once, and the ten largest clones take 8% to 13%. The specimen sequenced was PBMCs or T cells enriched from blood (not recorded which). The receptors come from a woman under 30 who had recovered from COVID-19.

The rearrangement links TRBV11-2 to TRBJ2-7, with TRBD2 as a possible D gene (6 bases). V dropped 2 bases and J dropped 3 bases, with 11 bases sitting between them. CDR3 length: 14 amino acids. CDR1 is SGHAT and CDR2 is FQNNGV in the germline V gene. CDR3 coding DNA: TGTGCCAGCAGCTTAATGGGGGGAGTCTACGAGCAGTACTTC. Translating gives CASSLMGGVYEQYF.

The chain recombines TRBV18 with TRBJ1-4, with 9 bases fitting TRBD1. The CDR3 has 15 amino acids. Germline V gene data show CDR1 as KGHSH and CDR2 as LQKENI. The junction had 6 bases not matched to a gene; V was cut back by 3 bases and J by 7 bases. The CDR3 DNA is TGTGCCAGCTCACCCGAGGGACAGGGAGGTGAAAAACTGTTTTTT. Its protein product is CASSPEGQGGEKLFF.

The chain carries TRBV5-4 and TRBJ1-1, with D perhaps TRBD1 (5 bases). V dropped 0 bases and J dropped 2 bases, with 11 bases sitting between them. CDR3 length: 15 amino acids. CDR1 is SGHNT and CDR2 is YYREEE in the germline V gene (reference sequence). In nucleotides, the CDR3 is TGTGCCAGCAGCTTGGTGTGGCAGGGTAACACTGAAGCTTTCTTT. Residues: CASSLVWQGNTEAFF.

This clone turned up a few times. The rearrangement uses TRBV5-1 and TRBJ1-6, with a possible D match to TRBD1 (6 bases). The CDR3 covers 15 residues. Trimming took 4 bases from V and 5 from J, leaving 13 bases between them. Germline values: CDR1 SGHRS, CDR2 YFSETQ. The CDR3 DNA is TGCGCCAGCAGCCCCGGATCAGGGGATAATTCACCCCTCCACTTT. The encoded protein is CASSPGSGDNSPLHF.

The J gene is TRBJ1-2, the V gene TRBV10-3, with 7 nucleotides matching TRBD1. The germline gives CDR1 ENHRY, CDR2 SYGVKD. With V trimmed by 0 bases and J by 6 bases, 4 bases remained unmatched. The CDR3 extends over 14 amino acids. The CDR3 region is CAISESTGVDGYTF. The CDR3 DNA is TGTGCCATCAGTGAGTCTACAGGGGTGGATGGCTACACCTTC.

This chain joins TRBV7-6 and TRBJ2-5; a weak D match, TRBD1 (6 bases). Germline lookup yields CDR1 SGHVS and CDR2 FNYEAQ. CDR3 length equals 15 residues. The V and J ends lost 5 bases and 5 bases respectively, with 18 bases between them. The CDR3 is CASSPIQGPGETQYF. CDR3 in DNA: TGTGCCAGCAGCCCAATACAGGGTCCGGGGGAGACCCAGTACTTC.

This CDR3 reads CASSIPGVTEAFF. CDR3 nucleotide sequence: TGTGCCAGCAGTATTCCAGGGGTCACTGAAGCTTTCTTT. The J gene is TRBJ1-1, the V gene TRBV12-3 or TRBV12-4, with TRBD1 as a possible D gene (6 bases). The germline V and J ends were trimmed by 5 bases and 4 bases, with 11 bases remaining between them. The CDR3 consists of 13 residues.

The V and J genes are TRBV28 and TRBJ1-2; weak D call: TRBD1 (5 bases). CDR1 is MDHEN and CDR2 is SYDVKM in the germline V gene. The V gene lost 8 bases and the J gene lost 6 bases, with 19 bases spanning the gap. CDR3 length: 14 residues. The CDR3 protein is CASGSFGGAHGYTF. The CDR3, as DNA: TGTGCCAGCGGGTCGTTCGGGGGTGCTCATGGCTACACCTTC.